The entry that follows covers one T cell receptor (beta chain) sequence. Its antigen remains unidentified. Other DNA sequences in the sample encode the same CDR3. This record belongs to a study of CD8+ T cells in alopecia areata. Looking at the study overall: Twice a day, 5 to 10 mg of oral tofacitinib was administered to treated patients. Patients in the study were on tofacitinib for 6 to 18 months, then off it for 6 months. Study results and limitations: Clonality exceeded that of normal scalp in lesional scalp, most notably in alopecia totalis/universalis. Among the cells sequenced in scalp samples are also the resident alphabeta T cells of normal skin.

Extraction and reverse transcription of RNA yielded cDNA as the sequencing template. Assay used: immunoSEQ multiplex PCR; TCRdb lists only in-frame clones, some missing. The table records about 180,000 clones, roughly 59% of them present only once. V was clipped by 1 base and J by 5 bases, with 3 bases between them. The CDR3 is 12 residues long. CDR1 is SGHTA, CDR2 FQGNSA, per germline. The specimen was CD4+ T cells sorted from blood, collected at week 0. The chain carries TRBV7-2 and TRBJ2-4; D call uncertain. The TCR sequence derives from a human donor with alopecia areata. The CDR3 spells CASSLDQNIQYF. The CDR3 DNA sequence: TGTGCCAGCAGCTTAGACCAAAACATTCAGTACTTC.